This T cell receptor (beta chain) was profiled in a study of OX40 agonist ivuxolimab in advanced cancers. Sequencing was performed with immunoSEQ multiplex PCR; in TCRdb, only in-frame clones are kept and a portion is missing. The data hold under 55,000 clones, with 86% observed a single time. CDR3 size: 14 residues. Trimming left V 8 bases short and J 8 bases short, with 21 bases between. Per the germline V gene, CDR1 is MNHNS and CDR2 is SASEGT. The chain joins TRBV6-1 to TRBJ1-2; D is undetermined. This receptor was obtained from an adult with an advanced solid tumor such as melanoma, head and neck, liver or kidney cancer. Material: CD4+ or CD8+ T cells sorted from blood, obtained in a trial of the OX40 agonist ivuxolimab. The CDR3 DNA sequence: TGTGCCAGCCGAGATTGGGGAGGAGCGGACGGCTACACCTTC. This gives the protein CASRDWGGADGYTF.